This TCR beta chain was documented in a study of T cell changes during pregnancy in multiple sclerosis. Deletions cut 5 bases from V and 7 bases from J, with 23 bases between. The CDR3 consists of 17 residues. Germline values: CDR1 LNHDA, CDR2 SQIVND (reference sequence). Here immunoSEQ multiplex PCR was the method, and the copy in TCRdb shows in-frame clones only, minus some. In the table there are 55,000 to 65,000 clones, approximately 94% of which are singletons. Sequencing was performed on CD8+ T cells from peripheral blood mononuclear cells, taken in the third trimester of pregnancy. This TCR came from a female donor with multiple sclerosis, enrolled in a pregnancy study. The gene calls are TRBV19 and TRBJ2-2, with D perhaps matching TRBD2 (5 bases). DNA for the CDR3: TGTGCCAGTAGTCCCCCGGGGTGGGGAGTTTGGGTCGGGGAGCTGTTTTTT. Translating gives CASSPPGWGVWVGELFF.